The 12 T cell receptor beta chains below were found in one sample sequenced in a study of blood T cell repertoires in COVID-19. The protocol was immunoSEQ multiplex PCR, while the TCRdb copy is restricted to in-frame clones and leaves out a portion. The table lists 240,000 or so clones, about 68% of them singletons, with 2.5% to 4% in the top ten. Sequenced sample: peripheral blood. These receptors all come from an elderly woman with acute or convalescent COVID-19.

V and J are TRBV2 and TRBJ2-7, with 8 bases fitting TRBD1. In germline, CDR1 is SNHLY, CDR2 FYNNEI. This CDR3 is built from 16 residues. Trimming at V came to 8 bases and at J to 4 bases, leaving 16 bases not matched to a gene. The CDR3 loop is CASRDRSLGRSYEQYF. The CDR3 DNA follows: TGTGCCAGCCGGGACAGGTCCCTCGGAAGGAGTTACGAGCAGTACTTC.

The chain carries TRBV9 and TRBJ1-6; TRBD1 matches 9 bases. This CDR3 is built from 16 residues. V trimming: 0 bases; J trimming: 8 bases; junction bases outside the gene matches: 6. Per germline, CDR1 SGDLS and CDR2 YYNGEE. This CDR3 is CASSVADRGFYSPLHF. As DNA, the CDR3 is TGTGCCAGCAGCGTAGCAGACAGGGGGTTTTATTCACCCCTCCACTTT.

The chain is built from TRBV5-1 and TRBJ1-1; 8 nucleotides line up with TRBD1. The CDR3 loop spans 15 amino acids. The germline CDR1 and CDR2 sequences are SGHRS and YFSETQ. Losses at the gene ends were 5 bases for V and 2 bases for J; bases not matched to a gene: 8. DNA for the CDR3: TGCGCCAGCAGGCAAAGGACAGGGTTAAACACTGAAGCTTTCTTT. Its translation: CASRQRTGLNTEAFF.

This clone was counted once. The V gene is TRBV6-5, the J gene TRBJ2-1; possibly TRBD2 for D (6 bases). V gave up 6 bases and J gave up 4 bases, with 10 bases separating them. This CDR3 is built from 13 residues. Germline V gene sequence: CDR1 MNHEY, CDR2 SVGAGI. The CDR3 region has the DNA TGTGCCAGCAGCCCGACTAGTTACAATGAGCAGTTCTTC. It is translated as CASSPTSYNEQFF.

This clone was observed once. V is TRBV6-5 and J is TRBJ2-5; TRBD1 matches 8 bases. Germline CDR1 and CDR2: MNHEY and SVGAGI. The CDR3 consists of 15 residues. V was pared by 5 bases and J by 7 bases, with 12 bases of the junction left unmatched. The CDR3 here is CASSLGGQGGWTQYF. The CDR3 nucleotides read TGTGCCAGCAGTCTTGGAGGACAGGGCGGGTGGACCCAGTACTTC.

The chain carries TRBV28 and TRBJ2-2; 7 bases match TRBD2. With 4 bases clipped from V and 4 bases from J, the junction kept 15 bases outside the gene matches. The CDR3 covers 18 residues. The V gene's germline CDR1 is MDHEN and CDR2 SYDVKM. The CDR3: CASSSPAGTILFTGELFF. The CDR3 coding sequence is TGTGCCAGCAGTTCTCCCGCCGGGACTATCTTATTCACCGGGGAGCTGTTTTTT.

The rearrangement joins TRBV6-4 to TRBJ1-1, with 9 bases aligning to TRBD1. The length of the CDR3 is 14 residues. Germline V gene sequence: CDR1 MRHNA, CDR2 SNTAGT. Germline trimming cut 4 bases from V and 6 bases from J; bases unmatched to any gene: 6. CDR3 coding DNA: TGTGCCAGCAGTGTGACAGGGGGTATCGCTGAAGCTTTCTTT. As protein: CASSVTGGIAEAFF.

The rearrangement joins TRBV10-1 to TRBJ1-1, with 7 bases that match TRBD1. The CDR3 totals 13 residues. The J segment lost 7 bases and the V segment lost 11 bases, leaving 13 bases of the junction unmatched. Germline CDR1 and CDR2: WNHNN and SYGVQD (reference sequence). DNA of the CDR3: TGCGCCTACCTAGGGGCAGGGGGAAGTGAAGCTTTCTTT. Its protein is CAYLGAGGSEAFF.

CDR3 nucleotides: TGTGCCAGCAGCTTAGTGTCCGGACTTATGGACTACACCTTC. It is translated as CASSLVSGLMDYTF. The rearrangement links TRBV7-9 to TRBJ1-2; unclear D gene. Germline V lookup: CDR1 SEHNR, CDR2 FQNEAQ (reference sequence). The CDR3 is 14 amino acids. Trimming shortened V by 1 base and J by 10 bases, and 16 bases separated the two germline ends.

This chain uses TRBV6-5 with TRBJ1-1; 7 nucleotides line up with TRBD1. This CDR3 contains 15 residues. Germline V gives CDR1 MNHEY, CDR2 SVGAGI. The J segment lost 1 base and the V segment lost 9 bases, leaving 11 bases of the junction unmatched. DNA of the CDR3: TGTGCCAGTTCCGGACAGGCAACTCAGAACACTGAAGCTTTCTTT. The encoded protein is CASSGQATQNTEAFF.

This chain connects TRBV11-2 to TRBJ1-3; 7 bases match TRBD1. CDR3 size: 17 residues. CDR1 and CDR2 from the germline V gene are SGHAT and FQNNGV. Trimming cost V 2 bases and J 1 base; bases outside gene matches: 8. In DNA, the CDR3 is TGTGCCAGCAGCTTATGGCTAACAGGGGCATCTGGAAACACCATATATTTT. It codes for CASSLWLTGASGNTIYF. The full variable domain, its missing parts supplied by reference TRBV11-2 and TRBJ1-3, is EAGVAQSPRYKIIEKRQSVAFWCNPISGHATLYWYQQILGQGPKLLIQFQNNGVVDDSQLPKDRFSAERLKGVDSTLKIQPAKLEDSAVYLCASSLWLTGASGNTIYFGEGSWLTVV.

This clone was detected only a few times. The chain recombines TRBV7-9 with TRBJ1-5; D remains ambiguous. Between the trimmed V and J ends, which lost 3 bases and 4 bases, there was a span of 10 bases. CDR1 is SEHNR, CDR2 FQNEAQ, per germline (reference sequence). CDR3 length: 14 residues. The CDR3 DNA follows: TGTGCCAGCAGCTTCGTTTCTCCGAATCAGCCCCAGCATTTT. This gives the protein CASSFVSPNQPQHF.